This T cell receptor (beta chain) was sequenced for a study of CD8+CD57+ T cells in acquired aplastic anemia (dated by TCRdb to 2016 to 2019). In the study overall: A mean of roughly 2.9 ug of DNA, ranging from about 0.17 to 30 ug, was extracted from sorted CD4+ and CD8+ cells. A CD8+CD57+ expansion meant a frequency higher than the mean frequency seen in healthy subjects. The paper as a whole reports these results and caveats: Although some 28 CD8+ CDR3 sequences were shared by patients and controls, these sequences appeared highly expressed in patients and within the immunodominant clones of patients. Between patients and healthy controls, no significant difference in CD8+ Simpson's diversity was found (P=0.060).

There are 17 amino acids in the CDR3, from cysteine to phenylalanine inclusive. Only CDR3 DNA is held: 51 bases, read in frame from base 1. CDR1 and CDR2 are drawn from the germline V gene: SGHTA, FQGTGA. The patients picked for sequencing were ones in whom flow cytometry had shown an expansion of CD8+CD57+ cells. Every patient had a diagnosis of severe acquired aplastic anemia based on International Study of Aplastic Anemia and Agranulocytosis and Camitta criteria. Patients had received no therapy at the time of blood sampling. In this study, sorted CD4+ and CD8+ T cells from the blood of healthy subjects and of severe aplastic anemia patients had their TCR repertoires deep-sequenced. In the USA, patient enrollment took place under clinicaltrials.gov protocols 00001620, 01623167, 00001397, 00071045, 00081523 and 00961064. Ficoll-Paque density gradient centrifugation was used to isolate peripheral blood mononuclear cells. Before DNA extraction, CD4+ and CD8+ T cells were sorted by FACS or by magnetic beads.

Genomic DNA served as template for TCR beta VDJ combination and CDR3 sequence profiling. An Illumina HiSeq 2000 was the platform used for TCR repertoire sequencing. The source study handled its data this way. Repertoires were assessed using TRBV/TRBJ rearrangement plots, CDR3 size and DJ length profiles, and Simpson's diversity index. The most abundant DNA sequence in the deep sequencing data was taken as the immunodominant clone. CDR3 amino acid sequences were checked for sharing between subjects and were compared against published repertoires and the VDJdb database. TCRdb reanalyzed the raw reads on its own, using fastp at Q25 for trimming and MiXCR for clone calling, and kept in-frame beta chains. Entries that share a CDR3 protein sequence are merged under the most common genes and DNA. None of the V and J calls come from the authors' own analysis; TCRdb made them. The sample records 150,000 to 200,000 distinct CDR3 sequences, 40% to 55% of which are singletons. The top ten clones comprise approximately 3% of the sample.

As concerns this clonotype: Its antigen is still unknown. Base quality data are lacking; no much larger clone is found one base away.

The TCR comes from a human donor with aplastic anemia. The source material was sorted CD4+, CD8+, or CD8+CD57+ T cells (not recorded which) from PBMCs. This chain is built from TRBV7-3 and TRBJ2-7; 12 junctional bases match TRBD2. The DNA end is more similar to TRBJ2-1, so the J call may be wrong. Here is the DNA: TGTGCCAGCAGCTCAGGAAGCGGGACTAGCGGGTACAATGAGCAGTTCTTC. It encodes CASSSGSGTSGYNEQFF.